Sequencing of this TCR beta chain was carried out in a study of T-cell memory formation after mild COVID-19. From the 5' RACE reads, TCRdb called clonotypes with MiXCR, one entry per CDR3 protein. Among 140,000 or so distinct CDR3 sequences listed, roughly a fifth were seen once. The germline CDR1 and CDR2 sequences are MNHNY and SVGAGI (reference sequence). The CDR3 has 13 residues. The ends lost 7 bases at V and 3 bases at J; junction bases unmatched: 6. The chain combines TRBV6-6 with TRBJ2-7, with TRBD1 matching 7 bases. Specimen: PBMCs or a T cell subset sorted from them (not recorded which). This clonotype originated in an adult woman who had mild COVID-19 (a few samples of this study predate the infection). Cell type and time point are not known. In DNA form, the CDR3 reads TGTGCCAGCAATAGACAGGGCCTCTACGAGCAGTACTTC. Translation: CASNRQGLYEQYF.